Listed below are T cell receptor beta chains from one sample, sequenced in a study of post-analysis software for immune sequencing data. TCRdb reprocessed the PCR reads with MiXCR, giving one entry per CDR3 protein. The profile shows about 770,000 distinct CDR3 sequences, around 42% of them singletons. The material sequenced was blood. All receptors derive from a girl aged 5 to 17 with multiple sclerosis. CDR3s include the opening cysteine and the closing phenylalanine or tryptophan. A D gene is named only where the DNA matches it firmly. Clone size is not always given. Where it is, it says once, few, many or a class for expanded clones.

cdr3_length: 14; clone_size: once; j_call: TRBJ2-5; d_call: TRBD2; v_call: TRBV20-1; cdr3_nt: TGCAGTGCTAGTCGGGGAGGGTCGGGTTCGACCCAGTACTTC; cdr3_aa: CSASRGGSGSTQYF
cdr3_length: 13; clone_size: few; j_call: TRBJ1-3; d_call: TRBD1; v_call: TRBV29-1; cdr3_nt: TGCAGCGCTGGGACAGGGAAAGGAAACACCATATATTTT; cdr3_aa: CSAGTGKGNTIYF
cdr3_length: 15; clone_size: few; j_call: TRBJ1-6; d_call: .; v_call: TRBV27; cdr3_nt: TGTGCCAGCAGTTTAGGGACACCTTATAATTCACCCCTCCACTTT; cdr3_aa: CASSLGTPYNSPLHF
cdr3_length: 15; clone_size: few; j_call: TRBJ2-3; d_call: TRBD1; v_call: TRBV6-5; cdr3_nt: TGTGCCAGCAGCACTCTCTACAGGGGGCGGAATACGCAGTATTTT; cdr3_aa: CASSTLYRGRNTQYF
cdr3_length: 16; clone_size: few; j_call: TRBJ2-7; d_call: TRBD2; v_call: TRBV5-1; cdr3_nt: TGCGCCAGCAGCTTGATACTAGCGGGAAACTCCTACGAGCAGTACTTC; cdr3_aa: CASSLILAGNSYEQYF
cdr3_length: 16; clone_size: .; j_call: TRBJ2-7; d_call: .; v_call: TRBV4-2; cdr3_nt: TGTGCCAGCAGCCAAATTCTGGGCGGGACGGGCAACGAGCAGTACTTC; cdr3_aa: CASSQILGGTGNEQYF
cdr3_length: 15; clone_size: few; j_call: TRBJ2-6; d_call: .; v_call: TRBV3-1; cdr3_nt: TGTGCCAGCAAGCTTGCATCCTCTGGGGCCAACGTCCTGACTTTC; cdr3_aa: CASKLASSGANVLTF
cdr3_length: 13; clone_size: .; j_call: TRBJ1-1; d_call: .; v_call: TRBV12-3/TRBV12-4; cdr3_nt: TGTGCCAGCAGTTTTGTGGCGGGCACTGAAGCTTTCTTT; cdr3_aa: CASSFVAGTEAFF
cdr3_length: 17; clone_size: .; j_call: TRBJ2-3; d_call: TRBD1; v_call: TRBV24-1; cdr3_nt: TGTGCCACCAGTGACCGGACAGGGGCCTATGACACAGATACGCAGTATTTT; cdr3_aa: CATSDRTGAYDTDTQYF
cdr3_length: 17; clone_size: .; j_call: TRBJ2-1; d_call: TRBD2; v_call: TRBV28; cdr3_nt: TGTGCCAGCAGTTTTGAGACTAGCGGGAGTTCCTACAATGAGCAGTTCTTC; cdr3_aa: CASSFETSGSSYNEQFF
cdr3_length: 16; clone_size: few; j_call: TRBJ2-1; d_call: TRBD2; v_call: TRBV12-3/TRBV12-4; cdr3_nt: TGTGCCAGCAGTTCATTGACTAGCGGGGGTTACAATGAGCAGTTCTTC; cdr3_aa: CASSSLTSGGYNEQFF
cdr3_length: 15; clone_size: few; j_call: TRBJ1-2; d_call: .; v_call: TRBV4-3; cdr3_nt: TGCACCAGCAGCCCGAATGTCCGTCAGCTCTATGGCTACACCTTC; cdr3_aa: CTSSPNVRQLYGYTF
cdr3_length: 18; clone_size: .; j_call: TRBJ1-1; d_call: TRBD1; v_call: TRBV5-6; cdr3_nt: TGTGCCAGCAGCTTGTATGGGACAGAAGGGCTGGCGAACACTGAAGCTTTCTTT; cdr3_aa: CASSLYGTEGLANTEAFF
cdr3_length: 13; clone_size: few; j_call: TRBJ2-1; d_call: .; v_call: TRBV7-3; cdr3_nt: TGTGCCAGCAGCTTAGCCTATCTAGGTGAGCAGTTCTTC; cdr3_aa: CASSLAYLGEQFF
cdr3_length: 13; clone_size: .; j_call: TRBJ2-1; d_call: .; v_call: TRBV7-9; cdr3_nt: TGTGCCAGCAGCTTCCCGACCCACCAAGAGCAGTTCTTC; cdr3_aa: CASSFPTHQEQFF
cdr3_length: 14; clone_size: .; j_call: TRBJ2-1; d_call: .; v_call: TRBV7-2; cdr3_nt: TGTGCCAGCAGCTCCCCGGACGGGGATCAAGAGCAGTTCTTC; cdr3_aa: CASSSPDGDQEQFF
cdr3_length: 11; clone_size: .; j_call: TRBJ2-7; d_call: TRBD1; v_call: TRBV20-1; cdr3_nt: TGCAGTGCTGGGACAGTGGGGGAGCAGTACTTC; cdr3_aa: CSAGTVGEQYF
cdr3_length: 12; clone_size: few; j_call: TRBJ2-1; d_call: .; v_call: TRBV7-6; cdr3_nt: TGTGCCAGCAGCTTCGTTGGTTTTGAGCAGTTCTTC; cdr3_aa: CASSFVGFEQFF
cdr3_length: 15; clone_size: few; j_call: TRBJ2-7; d_call: TRBD2; v_call: TRBV5-1; cdr3_nt: TGCGCCAGCAGCTGGAGACTAGCGGAATCCTACGAGCAGTACTTC; cdr3_aa: CASSWRLAESYEQYF
cdr3_length: 16; clone_size: .; j_call: TRBJ2-1; d_call: .; v_call: TRBV5-1; cdr3_nt: TGCGCCAGCAGTCCCTCTTCTAGCACCTTCTACAATGAGCAGTTCTTC; cdr3_aa: CASSPSSSTFYNEQFF
cdr3_length: 15; clone_size: .; j_call: TRBJ2-2; d_call: .; v_call: TRBV7-2; cdr3_nt: TGTGCCAGCAGCTTCGGACGGACGGCTACCGGGGAGCTGTTTTTT; cdr3_aa: CASSFGRTATGELFF
cdr3_length: 17; clone_size: once; j_call: TRBJ2-3; d_call: .; v_call: TRBV7-9; cdr3_nt: TGTGCCAGCAGCAGCCTCCCTACGTCCTCCCTAACAGATACGCAGTATTTT; cdr3_aa: CASSSLPTSSLTDTQYF
cdr3_length: 18; clone_size: .; j_call: TRBJ2-3; d_call: .; v_call: TRBV7-9; cdr3_nt: TGTGCCAGCAGCCCTGCAGGGCGGTATGGCGGAAGCACAGATACGCAGTATTTT; cdr3_aa: CASSPAGRYGGSTDTQYF
cdr3_length: 15; clone_size: .; j_call: TRBJ2-7; d_call: .; v_call: TRBV13; cdr3_nt: TGTGCCAGCAGCGCCCGGGACGGGAGCTCCTACGAGCAGTACTTC; cdr3_aa: CASSARDGSSYEQYF
cdr3_length: 12; clone_size: .; j_call: TRBJ2-1; d_call: .; v_call: TRBV5-5; cdr3_nt: TGTGCCAGCAGCTTGGTGGCCACTGAGCAGTTCTTC; cdr3_aa: CASSLVATEQFF
cdr3_length: 17; clone_size: .; j_call: TRBJ2-3; d_call: .; v_call: TRBV24-1; cdr3_nt: TGTGCCACCAGCGGGAATAACAGGGTTTCAGGCACAGATACGCAGTATTTT; cdr3_aa: CATSGNNRVSGTDTQYF
cdr3_length: 17; clone_size: once; j_call: TRBJ2-5; d_call: TRBD2; v_call: TRBV7-2; cdr3_nt: TGTGCCAGCAGTTCAAGCGTTAGACTAGCGGGAGTATGGGAGCAGTACTTC; cdr3_aa: CASSSSVRLAGVWEQYF
cdr3_length: 14; clone_size: .; j_call: TRBJ2-5; d_call: .; v_call: TRBV7-9; cdr3_nt: TGTGCCAGCAGCTTCCGGACGGAGCAAGAGACCCAGTACTTC; cdr3_aa: CASSFRTEQETQYF
cdr3_length: 16; clone_size: few; j_call: TRBJ1-2; d_call: .; v_call: TRBV27; cdr3_nt: TGTGCCAGCAGCCCGGACAGTCTTGGGGCCCCATATGGCTACACCTTC; cdr3_aa: CASSPDSLGAPYGYTF
cdr3_length: 15; clone_size: .; j_call: TRBJ1-2; d_call: .; v_call: TRBV14; cdr3_nt: TGTGCCAGCAGCCAAGAACCGGGGTCTAACTATGGCTACACCTTC; cdr3_aa: CASSQEPGSNYGYTF
cdr3_length: 15; clone_size: .; j_call: TRBJ2-1; d_call: TRBD2; v_call: TRBV5-1; cdr3_nt: TGCGCCAGCAGCGCACCGGGACTAGGTGACAATGAGCAGTTCTTC; cdr3_aa: CASSAPGLGDNEQFF
cdr3_length: 15; clone_size: .; j_call: TRBJ2-5; d_call: TRBD2; v_call: TRBV12-3/TRBV12-4; cdr3_nt: TGTGCCAGCAGTTTAACTAGCGGACTACAAGAGACCCGGTACTTC; cdr3_aa: CASSLTSGLQETRYF
cdr3_length: 15; clone_size: once; j_call: TRBJ2-1; d_call: .; v_call: TRBV3-1; cdr3_nt: TGTGCCAGCAGCCTAGGACCACCAACCTACAATGAGCAGTTCTTC; cdr3_aa: CASSLGPPTYNEQFF
cdr3_length: 14; clone_size: .; j_call: TRBJ2-7; d_call: .; v_call: TRBV12-3/TRBV12-4; cdr3_nt: TGTGCCAGCAGTTTAAGGCTACATACCTACGAGCAGTACTTC; cdr3_aa: CASSLRLHTYEQYF
cdr3_length: 14; clone_size: .; j_call: TRBJ2-7; d_call: .; v_call: TRBV5-1; cdr3_nt: TGCGCCAGCAGCCTCAGCGGAGTAGGGTACGAGCAGTACTTC; cdr3_aa: CASSLSGVGYEQYF
cdr3_length: 15; clone_size: .; j_call: TRBJ2-7; d_call: .; v_call: TRBV25-1; cdr3_nt: TGTGCCAGCAGTGCCAGTAGTGGACCCGGGTACGAGCAGTACTTC; cdr3_aa: CASSASSGPGYEQYF
cdr3_length: 13; clone_size: many; j_call: TRBJ2-1; d_call: TRBD2; v_call: TRBV7-9; cdr3_nt: TGTGCCAGCAGCCCACCACTAGCGAATGAGCAGTTCTTC; cdr3_aa: CASSPPLANEQFF
cdr3_length: 14; clone_size: .; j_call: TRBJ2-3; d_call: .; v_call: TRBV20-1; cdr3_nt: TGCAGTGCTAGGGTGCTAGTCCTCGGGGATACGCAGTATTTT; cdr3_aa: CSARVLVLGDTQYF
cdr3_length: 16; clone_size: many; j_call: TRBJ2-1; d_call: .; v_call: TRBV20-1; cdr3_nt: TGCAGTGCTAGAGGTGTTCCGGGGGGCAGGGCGAATGAGCAGTTCTTC; cdr3_aa: CSARGVPGGRANEQFF
cdr3_length: 16; clone_size: few; j_call: TRBJ2-1; d_call: TRBD2; v_call: TRBV5-1; cdr3_nt: TGCGCCAGCAGCAAGACTAGCGGGAGCTCCTACAATGAGCAGTTCTTC; cdr3_aa: CASSKTSGSSYNEQFF
cdr3_length: 16; clone_size: once; j_call: TRBJ1-2; d_call: TRBD1; v_call: TRBV12-3/TRBV12-4; cdr3_nt: TGTGCCAGCAGTTTGTCGACAGGGAGAGCTAACTATGGCTACACCTTC; cdr3_aa: CASSLSTGRANYGYTF
cdr3_length: 13; clone_size: .; j_call: TRBJ2-4; d_call: .; v_call: TRBV7-8; cdr3_nt: TGTGCCAGCAGCTTGGACATCAAAAACATTCAGTACTTC; cdr3_aa: CASSLDIKNIQYF
cdr3_length: 16; clone_size: .; j_call: TRBJ2-1; d_call: TRBD2; v_call: TRBV20-1; cdr3_nt: TGCAGTGCTAGAGATGAGGCTAGCGGACTTTACAATGAGCAGTTCTTC; cdr3_aa: CSARDEASGLYNEQFF
cdr3_length: 18; clone_size: few; j_call: TRBJ2-1; d_call: TRBD2; v_call: TRBV4-1; cdr3_nt: TGCGCCAGCAGCCAAGATGATCAGGGAGCGGGAGGTTGGAATGAGCAGTTTTTC; cdr3_aa: CASSQDDQGAGGWNEQFF
cdr3_length: 14; clone_size: .; j_call: TRBJ2-7; d_call: .; v_call: TRBV20-1; cdr3_nt: TGCAGTGCTAGAGCTCTGGACGGCGGTTACGAGCAGTACTTC; cdr3_aa: CSARALDGGYEQYF